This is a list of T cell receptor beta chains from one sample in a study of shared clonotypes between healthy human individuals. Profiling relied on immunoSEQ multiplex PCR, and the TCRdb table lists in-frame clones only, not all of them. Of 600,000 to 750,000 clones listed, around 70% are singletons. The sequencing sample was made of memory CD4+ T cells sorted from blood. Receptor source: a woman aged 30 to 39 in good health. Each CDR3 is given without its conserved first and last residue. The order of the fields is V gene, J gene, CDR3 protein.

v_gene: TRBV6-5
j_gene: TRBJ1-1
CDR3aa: ASSSTEGWGTEAF

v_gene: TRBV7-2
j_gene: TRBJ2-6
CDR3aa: ASSSYRAGANVLT

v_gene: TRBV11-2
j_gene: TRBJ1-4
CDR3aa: ASSSGGGANEKLF

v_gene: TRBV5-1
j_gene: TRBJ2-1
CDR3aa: ASSLDSGFSSYNEQF

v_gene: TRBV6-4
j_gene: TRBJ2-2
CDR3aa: ASSPGSYNTGELF

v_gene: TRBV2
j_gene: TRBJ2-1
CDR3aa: ASMRDSGRRNEQF

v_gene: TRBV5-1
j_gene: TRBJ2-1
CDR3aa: ASSFSSGSQNEQF

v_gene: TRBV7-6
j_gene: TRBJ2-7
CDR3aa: ASSRRRGEASYEQY

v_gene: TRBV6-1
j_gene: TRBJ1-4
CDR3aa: ASSEEVDGLKLF

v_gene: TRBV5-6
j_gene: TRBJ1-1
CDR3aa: ASSFRGTEAF

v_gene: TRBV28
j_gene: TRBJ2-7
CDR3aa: ASSLSGETYEQY